This is a list of T cell receptor beta chains from one sample in a study of neurological immune-mediated disorders. TCRdb called the 5' RACE reads again in MiXCR, with one record for every CDR3 protein. The table has roughly 60,000 distinct CDR3 sequences, less than 2.5% seen once. Specimen: PBMCs. The receptors shown here come from a man aged 45-60 years with multiple sclerosis. CDR3s include the opening cysteine and the closing phenylalanine or tryptophan. The D gene is left open where the match is weak. Size is omitted from some rows. Given values are once, few, many or a class for expanded clones.

D,size,J,V,CDR3,DNA
-,-,TRBJ2-5,TRBV5-1,CASSLQGQETKYF,TGCGCCAGCAGCTTGCAGGGCCAAGAGACCAAGTACTTC
-,many,TRBJ2-7,TRBV5-1,CASRWAAGTYEQYF,TGCGCCAGCAGATGGGCCGCAGGGACCTACGAGCAGTACTTC
-,many,TRBJ1-5,TRBV12-3/TRBV12-4,CASSLGGTQPQHF,TGTGCCAGCAGTTTGGGGGGAACCCAGCCCCAGCATTTT
-,many,TRBJ1-5,TRBV20-1,CSASESPAGNQPQHF,TGCAGTGCTAGTGAGTCGCCGGCGGGCAATCAGCCCCAGCATTTT
TRBD1,many,TRBJ2-7,TRBV6-5,CASGYRDRGHEQYF,TGTGCCAGCGGCTACCGGGACAGGGGCCACGAGCAGTACTTC
-,many,TRBJ2-5,TRBV20-1,CSARGSRRTQETQYF,TGCAGTGCTAGAGGTTCGCGACGGACCCAAGAGACCCAGTACTTC
-,many,TRBJ1-3,TRBV5-6,CASRMERVSGNTIYF,TGTGCCAGCAGGATGGAACGGGTCTCTGGAAACACCATATATTTT
-,few,TRBJ1-5,TRBV5-5,CASSLSWQINQPQHF,TGTGCCAGCAGCCTAAGTTGGCAGATCAATCAGCCCCAGCATTTT
-,many,TRBJ2-5,TRBV7-2,CASSLGGPGSGQETQYF,TGTGCCAGCAGCTTAGGGGGCCCAGGCTCTGGTCAAGAGACCCAGTACTTC
TRBD2,many,TRBJ2-1,TRBV7-2,CASSLLAGGHNEQFF,TGTGCCAGCAGCCTCCTAGCGGGGGGCCACAATGAGCAGTTCTTC
-,many,TRBJ2-7,TRBV7-6,CASSLVVRDEQYF,TGTGCCAGCAGCTTAGTAGTCAGGGACGAGCAGTACTTC
-,many,TRBJ2-1,TRBV7-9,CASSLRGGPNEQFF,TGTGCCAGCAGCTTACGTGGGGGGCCCAATGAGCAGTTCTTC
-,many,TRBJ2-6,TRBV12-3/TRBV12-4,CASSQTDTGANVLTF,TGTGCCAGCAGCCAAACGGATACTGGGGCCAACGTCCTGACTTTC
-,many,TRBJ2-7,TRBV3-1,CASSQRGHVPYEQYF,TGTGCCAGCAGTCAACGTGGACATGTCCCCTACGAGCAGTACTTC
TRBD1,many,TRBJ1-5,TRBV7-2,CASSLEGQGGYQPQHF,TGTGCCAGCAGCTTAGAGGGACAGGGGGGGTATCAGCCCCAGCATTTT
-,many,TRBJ2-3,TRBV10-2,CASSGDTDTQYF,TGCGCCAGCAGTGGAGACACAGATACGCAGTATTTT
-,many,TRBJ1-2,TRBV5-1,CASSLEADYGYTF,TGCGCCAGCAGCTTGGAGGCAGACTATGGCTACACCTTC
-,many,TRBJ2-5,TRBV20-1,CSARLLAGRGETQYF,TGCAGTGCTAGATTACTCGCGGGGCGGGGAGAGACCCAGTACTTC
-,many,TRBJ1-2,TRBV28,CASSLYGGYTF,TGTGCCAGCAGTTTATATGGCGGCTACACCTTC
TRBD1,-,TRBJ2-7,TRBV18,CASARTGAKEQYF,TGTGCCAGCGCCCGGACAGGTGCCAAAGAGCAGTACTTC
-,many,TRBJ1-5,TRBV20-1,CSARDSGREQPQHF,TGCAGTGCTAGAGACTCAGGGAGGGAGCAGCCCCAGCATTTT
-,many,TRBJ1-2,TRBV19,CASSSSTQLWGNTDGYTF,TGTGCCAGTAGTTCGAGTACCCAGCTCTGGGGAAATACAGATGGCTACACCTTC
-,many,TRBJ2-3,TRBV20-1,CSASRTVGADTQYF,TGCAGTGCTAGCCGTACCGTCGGCGCAGATACGCAGTATTTT
TRBD1,many,TRBJ2-7,TRBV20-1,CSARSPRGFGYEQYF,TGCAGTGCTAGAAGCCCCAGGGGGTTCGGCTACGAGCAGTACTTC
-,many,TRBJ2-7,TRBV5-1,CASSLASGSTFEQYF,TGCGCCAGCAGCTTGGCCTCGGGCAGTACATTCGAGCAGTACTTC
-,many,TRBJ2-3,TRBV29-1,CSVAGYTDTQYF,TGCAGCGTCGCTGGATACACAGATACGCAGTATTTT
-,many,TRBJ1-3,TRBV7-8,CASSLATASSGNTIYF,TGTGCCAGCAGCTTAGCGACGGCGAGCTCTGGAAACACCATATATTTT
-,many,TRBJ2-5,TRBV5-6,CASSSQANQETQYF,TGTGCCAGCAGCTCCCAGGCGAACCAAGAGACCCAGTACTTC
-,many,TRBJ1-1,TRBV20-1,CSARRSRNTEAFF,TGCAGTGCTAGAAGGTCGCGGAACACTGAAGCTTTCTTT
-,-,TRBJ2-3,TRBV7-2,CASSPVSKDTQYF,TGTGCCAGCAGCCCGGTGAGCAAAGATACGCAGTATTTT
-,few,TRBJ1-3,TRBV28,CASSRGGSGNTIYF,TGTGCCAGCAGTCGTGGTGGGTCTGGAAACACCATATATTTT
-,many,TRBJ2-4,TRBV6-6,CASSYSQGAKNIQYF,TGTGCCAGCAGTTACTCCCAGGGGGCCAAAAACATTCAGTACTTC
TRBD1,many,TRBJ1-5,TRBV7-3,CASSRGTGRPQHF,TGTGCCAGCAGCCGCGGGACAGGGAGACCCCAGCATTTT
-,many,TRBJ1-2,TRBV6-5,CASSYGTQGSGYTF,TGTGCCAGCAGTTACGGGACCCAGGGAAGTGGCTACACCTTC
-,many,TRBJ2-7,TRBV7-2,CASSLAGAQHYEQYF,TGTGCCAGCAGCTTAGCGGGGGCTCAACACTACGAGCAGTACTTC
-,many,TRBJ2-6,TRBV20-1,CSARGDRSSGANVLTF,TGCAGTGCTAGAGGAGACAGGAGCTCTGGGGCCAACGTCCTGACTTTC
TRBD2,many,TRBJ2-3,TRBV7-2,CASSTPLAGGTDTQYF,TGTGCCAGCAGCACGCCACTAGCGGGGGGCACAGATACGCAGTATTTT
-,many,TRBJ1-5,TRBV5-1,CASSPGTPSNQPQHF,TGCGCCAGCAGCCCAGGGACGCCCTCTAATCAGCCCCAGCATTTT
-,many,TRBJ2-5,TRBV5-1,CASTLYGESQETQYF,TGCGCCAGCACCCTCTATGGGGAGAGTCAAGAGACCCAGTACTTC
-,many,TRBJ1-4,TRBV5-1,CASSLGPQGGGEKLFF,TGCGCCAGCAGCTTGGGCCCACAGGGAGGAGGTGAAAAACTGTTTTTT
-,many,TRBJ1-5,TRBV12-3/TRBV12-4,CASSLTDNQPQHF,TGTGCCAGCAGCCTCACCGACAATCAGCCCCAGCATTTT
TRBD1,many,TRBJ1-1,TRBV6-6,CASSYPGTGNTEAFF,TGTGCCAGCAGTTACCCCGGGACAGGGAACACTGAAGCTTTCTTT
-,many,TRBJ2-5,TRBV20-1,CSAEGGAETQYF,TGCAGTGCAGAGGGCGGGGCGGAGACCCAGTACTTC
-,many,TRBJ2-5,TRBV5-1,CASIMGVGGAETQYF,TGCGCCAGCATCATGGGGGTCGGCGGGGCGGAGACCCAGTACTTC
-,many,TRBJ1-5,TRBV18,CASSQGTSNQPQHF,TGTGCCAGCTCACAGGGTACGAGCAATCAGCCCCAGCATTTT
-,many,TRBJ1-5,TRBV6-5,CASRRGHGVGQPQHF,TGTGCCAGCAGACGGGGGCATGGGGTAGGCCAGCCCCAGCATTTT
TRBD2,many,TRBJ2-3,TRBV9,CASTKLAGATDTQYF,TGTGCCAGCACCAAACTAGCGGGGGCCACAGATACGCAGTATTTT
TRBD1,many,TRBJ1-5,TRBV7-8,CASSPRTGGNQPQHF,TGTGCCAGCAGCCCTAGGACAGGGGGCAATCAGCCCCAGCATTTT
TRBD1,many,TRBJ2-7,TRBV2,CASTFSTGAYEQYF,TGTGCCAGCACCTTTTCGACAGGGGCCTACGAGCAGTACTTC
TRBD1,many,TRBJ1-3,TRBV7-2,CASSSGTAYGGTIYF,TGTGCCAGCAGCTCTGGGACAGCCTACGGTGGCACCATATATTTT
-,many,TRBJ1-2,TRBV5-6,CASSYPDASGGYTF,TGTGCCAGCAGCTACCCTGACGCCTCAGGAGGCTACACCTTC
-,many,TRBJ1-4,TRBV5-6,CASSRSTNEKLFF,TGTGCCAGCTCGAGGTCAACTAATGAAAAACTGTTTTTT
-,many,TRBJ1-3,TRBV7-2,CASSSLIRGATSGNTIYF,TGTGCCAGCAGTTCACTAATTCGGGGGGCGACCTCTGGAAACACCATATATTTT
TRBD2,many,TRBJ2-3,TRBV5-6,CASSFRGLGTDTQYF,TGTGCCAGCAGCTTCAGGGGACTAGGCACAGATACGCAGTATTTT
-,many,TRBJ1-5,TRBV27,CASSFGRGQPQHF,TGTGCCAGCAGTTTTGGACGGGGGCAGCCCCAGCATTTT
-,many,TRBJ2-2,TRBV15,CATSLGSLARAGELFF,TGTGCCACCAGCTTGGGCAGTCTAGCACGGGCCGGGGAGCTGTTTTTT
-,many,TRBJ1-2,TRBV20-1,CSARDPGADLNYGYTF,TGCAGTGCTAGAGATCCCGGGGCAGACCTTAACTATGGCTACACCTTC
TRBD1,many,TRBJ2-2,TRBV20-1,CSARLGQGNTGELFF,TGCAGTGCTAGATTAGGACAGGGGAACACCGGGGAGCTGTTTTTT
TRBD1,many,TRBJ1-5,TRBV5-1,CASSLGTGAGSNQPQHF,TGCGCCAGCAGCTTAGGGACAGGGGCGGGGAGCAATCAGCCCCAGCATTTT
-,many,TRBJ1-1,TRBV29-1,CSVEKGNTEAFF,TGCAGCGTTGAAAAGGGGAACACTGAAGCTTTCTTT